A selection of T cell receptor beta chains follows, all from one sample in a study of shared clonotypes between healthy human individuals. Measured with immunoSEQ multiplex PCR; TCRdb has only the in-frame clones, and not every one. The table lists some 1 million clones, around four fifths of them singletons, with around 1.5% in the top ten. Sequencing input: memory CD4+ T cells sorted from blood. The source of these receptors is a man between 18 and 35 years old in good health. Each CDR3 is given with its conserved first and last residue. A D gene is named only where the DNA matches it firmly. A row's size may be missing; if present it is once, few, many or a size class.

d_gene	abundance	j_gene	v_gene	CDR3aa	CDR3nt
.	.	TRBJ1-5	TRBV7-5	CASSPWGYSNQPQHF	TGTGCCAGCAGCCCGTGGGGGTATAGCAATCAGCCCCAGCATTTT
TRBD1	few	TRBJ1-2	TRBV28	CASSPSYPTGGNYGYTF	TGTGCCAGCAGCCCCAGTTATCCCACAGGGGGCAACTATGGCTACACCTTC
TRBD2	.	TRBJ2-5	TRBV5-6	CASSLDALLAGGETQYF	TGTGCCAGCAGCTTGGATGCTCTACTAGCGGGGGGAGAGACCCAGTACTTC
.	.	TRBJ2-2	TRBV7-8	CASSLVWSRSGELFF	TGTGCCAGCAGCTTAGTATGGTCTAGATCCGGGGAGCTGTTTTTT
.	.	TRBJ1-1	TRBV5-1	CASSRGHAWGTEAFF	TGCGCCAGCAGCCGCGGACACGCCTGGGGGACTGAAGCTTTCTTT
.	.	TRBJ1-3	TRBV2	CASSEAYGGSSGNTIYF	TGTGCCAGCAGTGAAGCGTACGGCGGGAGCTCTGGAAACACCATATATTTT
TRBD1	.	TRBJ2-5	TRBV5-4	CASSRTGQETQYF	TGTGCCAGCAGCCGGACAGGCCAAGAGACCCAGTACTTC
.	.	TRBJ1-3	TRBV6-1	CASSDPREPTGNTIYF	TGTGCCAGCAGTGACCCACGGGAACCCACTGGAAACACCATATATTTT
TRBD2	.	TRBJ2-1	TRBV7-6	CASSPLGGSSYNEQFF	TGTGCCAGCAGCCCCCTTGGCGGGAGCTCCTACAATGAGCAGTTCTTC
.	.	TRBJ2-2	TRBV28	CASSLNPTSTGELFF	TGTGCCAGCAGTTTAAATCCTACTTCCACCGGGGAGCTGTTTTTT
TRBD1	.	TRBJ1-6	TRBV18	CASQETGSNSPLHF	TGTGCCAGCCAAGAGACAGGGAGTAATTCACCCCTCCACTTT
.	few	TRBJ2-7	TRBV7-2	CASSSRGAEQYF	TGTGCCAGCAGCTCAAGGGGGGCAGAGCAGTACTTC
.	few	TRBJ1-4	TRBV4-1	CASSQGPSNEKLFF	TGCGCCAGCAGCCAAGGGCCGAGTAATGAAAAACTGTTTTTT
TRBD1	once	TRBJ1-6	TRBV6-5	CASSYSRTGGSSPLHF	TGTGCCAGCAGTTACTCGAGGACAGGGGGCTCTTCACCCCTCCACTTT
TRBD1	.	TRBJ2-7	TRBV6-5	CASRAGTGPYEQYF	TGTGCCAGCAGGGCCGGGACAGGCCCCTACGAGCAGTACTTC
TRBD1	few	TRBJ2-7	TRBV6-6	CASCIGQGIDEQYF	TGTGCCAGCTGCATCGGACAGGGAATCGACGAGCAGTACTTC
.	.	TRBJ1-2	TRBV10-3	CAISLTGQKGHGYTF	TGTGCCATCAGTCTTACTGGACAGAAGGGTCATGGCTACACCTTC
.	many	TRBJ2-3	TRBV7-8	CASSLVRLSTDTQYF	TGTGCCAGCAGCTTAGTCCGACTCAGCACAGATACGCAGTATTTT
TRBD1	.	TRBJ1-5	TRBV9	CASSGGTGNNQPQHF	TGTGCCAGCAGCGGCGGGACAGGGAACAATCAGCCCCAGCATTTT
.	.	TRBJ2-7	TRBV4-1	CASSQDLRVYEQYF	TGCGCCAGCAGCCAAGATCTAAGGGTCTACGAGCAGTACTTC
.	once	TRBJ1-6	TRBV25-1	CASGGSYNSPLHF	TGTGCCAGCGGGGGATCCTATAATTCACCCCTCCACTTT
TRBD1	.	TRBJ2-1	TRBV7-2	CASSLGGTGVKEQFF	TGTGCCAGCAGCTTAGGTGGGACAGGGGTTAAAGAGCAGTTCTTC
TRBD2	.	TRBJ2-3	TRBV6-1	CASTPSGSTDTQYF	TGTGCCAGCACCCCTAGCGGGAGCACAGATACGCAGTATTTT
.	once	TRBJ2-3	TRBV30	CAWSVRASDTQYF	TGTGCCTGGAGTGTAAGGGCTTCAGATACGCAGTATTTT